This T cell receptor (beta chain) was recorded in a study of T cells in Graves' hyperthyroidism and ophthalmopathy (dated by TCRdb to the late 2010s). Notes on the research overall: Peripheral blood was collected at initial diagnosis, before any treatment. TCR V-J signatures able to tell the groups apart were searched for in a discovery cohort of 90 to 100 patients, of whom about 40 had Graves' ophthalmopathy and 57 had stable Graves' hyperthyroidism. Whether ophthalmopathy could be predicted prospectively was tested in an independent validation cohort made up of roughly 19 hyperthyroidism patients plus 17 patients who later progressed to ophthalmopathy. The 95 to 100 discovery patients were randomly split 7:3 into training and test sets. The study also compared thyroid tissue and blood T-cell repertoires from more than five Graves' hyperthyroidism patients. After blood sampling, hyperthyroidism patients were treated with methimazole at a starting dose of 30 mg daily, and ophthalmopathy patients were treated with high-dose intravenous methylprednisolone. The paper describes TCR Vbeta CDR3 sequencing of some 130 peripheral blood samples, made up of fewer than 50 ophthalmopathy patients, roughly 80 hyperthyroidism patients and about 17 progressor patients.

In the ophthalmopathy patients, disease was moderately to severely active, with a Clinical Activity Score of 3 or more, a NOSPECS grade of 4 or more, and a duration of less than 3 months. The study excluded patients with uncontrolled infections, other autoimmune diseases, pregnancy or lactation. Clinical symptoms, serum thyroxine and TRAb, thyroid ultrasound, and orbital computed tomography formed the basis for the diagnoses. PBMCs were isolated from more than 9 ml of fresh peripheral blood by Ficoll-Paque density gradient centrifugation. Total RNA was extracted using Trizol reagent, and RNA quality was assessed on an Agilent 2100 Bioanalyzer. The TCR beta CDR3 regions were amplified from the RNA transcripts. A first-round RT-PCR of the TCR CDR3 used the HTBI primer set with the Qiagen OneStep RT-PCR kit. Libraries were constructed in a second round of multiplex PCR, after which size selection and purification were performed. The libraries were sequenced on an Illumina HiSeq2000 using paired-end 100 bp reads. The paper's data handling went like this. SOAPnuke was used to process the raw data, removing reads that contained adapters or uncalled bases, had a mean Phred below 15, or lacked an exact match to the constant primer or identifier. High-quality paired reads were merged with COPE v1.2.5, and unique nucleotide sequences were defined as clonotypes. Clonotypes were aligned to IMGT TRBV, TRBD and TRBJ reference segments using MiTCR v1.1. The analysis included only V-J combinations with a frequency above 0.0001, which together covered 99% to 99.2% of the repertoires. A TCS score was defined as the ratio of F50 (clonal expansion) to E x V (chaos), with BLOSUM62-based TCRdist applied between CDR3 peptides within each V-J. Welch's t-statistics and random forest reduced 500 to 650 V-J features to 13, which were used in a naive Bayes classifier (R e1071). Clones were called with MiXCR by TCRdb after fastp trimmed the public reads at Q25, and only in-frame beta chains were retained. One record per CDR3 amino acid sequence lists the most common genes and DNA. The authors' filters were not applied to this entry. Present in this sample are almost 500,000 distinct CDR3 sequences, roughly 22% of which were seen just once. The ten most abundant clones make up about half of the sample.

What the study reported, not specific to this receptor: In validation, the model predicted progression to ophthalmopathy a median of 6.5 months before onset, with roughly 71% sensitivity and 72.22% specificity. A model built on a 13 V-J signature distinguished ophthalmopathy from stable hyperthyroidism, reaching roughly 88% sensitivity and about 81% specificity in cross-validation and 80%/75% in testing. No statistical method was used to fix the sample size in advance, and group allocation was not hidden from the investigators. Most expanded thyroid clonotypes (frequency above 0.001) were also detected in blood, suggesting blood repertoires may reflect thyroid immune responses.

This clonotype showed up many times. Its antigen is not yet known. Per-base quality was not reported, and no clone a single base away is much larger than it. What was sequenced was blood. The TCR originated in a woman between 65 and 79 years old with Graves' ophthalmopathy.

The CDR3 in this case is CASRETWAAEKLFF. The DNA reads TGTGCCAGCAGAGAGACTTGGGCGGCTGAAAAACTGTTTTTT. This chain joins TRBV28 to TRBJ1-4, with the D gene not confidently named. Cut back by 6 bases and 7 bases, the V and J ends lie 15 bases apart. Via the germline V gene, CDR1 is MDHEN and CDR2 SYDVKM. Including the terminal cysteine and phenylalanine, the CDR3 comprises 14 residues. Only CDR3 DNA remains: 42 bases, in frame from the first base.